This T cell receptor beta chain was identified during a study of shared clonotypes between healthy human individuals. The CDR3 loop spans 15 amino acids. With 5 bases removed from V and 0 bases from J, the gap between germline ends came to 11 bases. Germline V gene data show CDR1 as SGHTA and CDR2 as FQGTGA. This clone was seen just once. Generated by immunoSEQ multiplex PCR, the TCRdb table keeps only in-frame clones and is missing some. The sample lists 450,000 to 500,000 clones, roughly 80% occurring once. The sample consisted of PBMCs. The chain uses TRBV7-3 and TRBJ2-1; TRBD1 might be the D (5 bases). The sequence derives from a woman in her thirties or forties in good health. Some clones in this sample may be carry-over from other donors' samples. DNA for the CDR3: TGTGCCAGCAGCCCAGGGTCCTACTCCTACAATGAGCAGTTCTTC. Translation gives CASSPGSYSYNEQFF.